These 5 T cell receptor beta chains were sequenced from one sample in a study of T cells in Graves' hyperthyroidism and ophthalmopathy. Using RNA transcripts as the source, TCR beta CDR3 regions were amplified. The HTBI primer set drove a first-round RT-PCR of the TCR CDR3. TCRdb re-called the multiplex PCR reads with MiXCR, one entry per CDR3 protein. The sample carries about 640,000 distinct CDR3 sequences, about 15% recorded once. The sequenced material came from blood. The receptor set was obtained from a woman in her forties or fifties with Graves' ophthalmopathy.

The chain uses TRBV6-2 or TRBV6-3 and TRBJ2-5; a possible D gene is TRBD2 (6 bases). Germline CDR1 MNHEY, CDR2 SVGEGT. V dropped 4 bases and J dropped 10 bases, with 19 bases sitting between them. The length of the CDR3 is 14 residues. For the CDR3, the DNA is TGTGCCAGCAGTTGGGGACTCAACTCCCGAGACCAGTACTTC. This sequence encodes CASSWGLNSRDQYF.

This clonotype appeared many times. The gene calls are TRBV11-3 and TRBJ2-1, with a tentative D call TRBD1 (6 bases). Germline-derived CDR1 and CDR2 are SGHNT and YENEEA. The CDR3 runs to 16 residues. Trimming shortened V by 5 bases and J by 8 bases, and 22 bases separated the two germline ends. This CDR3 reads CASSKQGAGDMDEQFF. The CDR3 DNA reads TGTGCCAGCAGCAAACAAGGTGCAGGGGACATGGATGAGCAGTTCTTC.

This clonotype showed up just a few times. The chain carries TRBV6-1 and TRBJ1-1; 7 positions match TRBD1. The germline CDR1 and CDR2 sequences are MNHNS and SASEGT. The CDR3 runs to 15 residues. J gave up 4 bases and V 4 bases, and 9 bases lay outside the gene matches. The CDR3, as DNA: TGTGCCAGCAGTGCCTACAGGGGAGGGGTCACTGAAGCTTTCTTT. Protein: CASSAYRGGVTEAFF.

Ten or more counts support this clonotype. CDR3 sequence: CASSPLQGDTQYF. The CDR3 bases are TGTGCCAGCAGCCCATTACAGGGAGATACGCAGTATTTT. The chain couples TRBV11-2 to TRBJ2-3; a possible D gene is TRBD1 (6 bases). Deletions cut 5 bases from V and 5 bases from J, with 11 bases between. CDR1 is SGHAT, CDR2 FQNNGV, per germline. There are 13 residues in the CDR3. Looking up the rest from reference TRBV11-2 and TRBJ2-3 gives the full variable domain: EAGVAQSPRYKIIEKRQSVAFWCNPISGHATLYWYQQILGQGPKLLIQFQNNGVVDDSQLPKDRFSAERLKGVDSTLKIQPAKLEDSAVYLCASSPLQGDTQYFGPGTRLTVL.

The chain recombines TRBV7-8 with TRBJ2-3, with 8 bases aligning to TRBD2. V shed 3 bases, J shed 7 bases, and the junction held 12 bases outside the gene matches. The CDR3 extends over 16 amino acids. Germline V gene data show CDR1 as SGHVS and CDR2 as FQNEAQ. The CDR3 nucleotides read TGTGCCAGCAGCTTGGAAGAGCGGGAGTTAGAAAATACGCAGTATTTT. Amino acid sequence: CASSLEERELENTQYF. Together with reference TRBV7-8 and TRBJ2-3, the CDR3 gives the full variable domain: GAGVSQSPRYKVAKRGQDVALRCDPISGHVSLFWYQQALGQGPEFLTYFQNEAQLDKSGLPSDRFFAERPEGSVSTLKIQRTQQEDSAVYLCASSLEERELENTQYFGPGTRLTVL.